This TCR beta chain originates from a study of blood T cell repertoires in COVID-19. Study-level information: COVID-19 samples from acute and convalescent phases originated in the United States, Italy and Spain. PBMCs, B-cell-depleted T cells, or T cells were the source of the cDNA or gDNA that made up the material.

CDR3 length equals 15 residues. Germline values: CDR1 MDHEN, CDR2 SYDVKM. The V and J ends lost 4 bases and 0 bases respectively, with 12 bases between them. Original handling: Reference gene primer amplification yielded estimated nucleated cell counts. Profiled with immunoSEQ multiplex PCR; TCRdb holds only in-frame clones, not every one. Clonal size and the V and J genes are those of that table, whereas D and trimming came from the DNA. The sample yields 120,000 or so clones, almost 70% seen once. Sample: peripheral blood. The chain joins TRBV28 to TRBJ1-2; D is perhaps TRBD1 (6 bases). The origin of this receptor is a woman in her 70s with acute or convalescent COVID-19. CDR3: CASSSGQLTNYGYTF. The CDR3 nucleotides are TGTGCCAGCAGTTCCGGACAGCTGACTAACTATGGCTACACCTTC.